The 22 T cell receptor beta chains in this list originate from one sample, sequenced in a study of cytomegalovirus exposure and HLA in healthy donors. The PCR used 60 Vbeta and 13 Jbeta primers. Libraries were prepared by immunoSEQ multiplex PCR; TCRdb keeps only in-frame clonotypes and omits some of them. The table records 150,000 to 200,000 clones, 70% to 85% of them present only once. Sample: PBMCs. These receptors came from a woman aged 30 to 39 in good health and CMV-seronegative.

To note about this clone: Other DNA sequences in this sample translate to the same CDR3. The rearrangement uses TRBV28 and TRBJ2-7, with D tentatively TRBD2 (6 bases). The V end lost 3 bases, the J end lost 3 bases, and 15 bases lay between the germline ends. CDR1 and CDR2 from the germline V gene are MDHEN and SYDVKM. The CDR3 length is 15 residues. CDR3 sequence reads: CASSLAGTGGYEQYF. CDR3 bases: TGTGCCAGCAGTTTGGCCGGGACTGGGGGCTACGAGCAGTACTTC. The complete variable domain, with remaining parts taken from reference TRBV28 and TRBJ2-7, reads DVKVTQSSRYLVKRTGEKVFLECVQDMDHENMFWYRQDPGLGLRLIYFSYDVKMKEKGDIPEGYSVSREKKERFSLILESASTNQTSMYLCASSLAGTGGYEQYFGPGTRLTVT.

This chain joins TRBV2 and TRBJ2-7; D is possibly TRBD1 (5 bases). The CDR3 runs 14 residues. V was cut by 6 bases and J by 3 bases, with 15 bases left in between. CDR1 is SNHLY, CDR2 FYNNEI, per germline. The CDR3 sequence is CASSPTVVSYEQYF. CDR3 bases: TGTGCCAGCAGCCCGACAGTCGTGAGCTACGAGCAGTACTTC.

CDR3 residues: CAISEGTGLANYGYTF. The CDR3 nucleotides read TGTGCCATCAGTGAGGGAACAGGTTTGGCTAACTATGGCTACACCTTC. The chain recombines TRBV10-3 with TRBJ1-2, with D perhaps matching TRBD1 (5 bases). CDR1 and CDR2 from the germline V gene are ENHRY and SYGVKD. The CDR3 is 16 amino acids. The V end lost 2 bases, the J end lost 0 bases, and 13 bases lay between the germline ends.

This chain connects TRBV7-3 to TRBJ1-1, with 9 nucleotides matching TRBD1. CDR1 is SGHTA and CDR2 is FQGTGA in the germline V gene. After removal of 5 bases from V and 1 base from J, the junction contained 5 bases not matched to a gene. This CDR3 spans 15 amino acids. The CDR3 DNA follows: TGTGCCAGCAGCGCCGGGACAGGGAGGAACACTGAAGCTTTCTTT. Translated, it gives CASSAGTGRNTEAFF.

This clone was picked up a small number of times. This chain links TRBV6-5 with TRBJ1-2; possibly TRBD1 for D (6 bases). V shed 2 bases and J shed 4 bases, with 11 bases lying between them. CDR1 is MNHEY, CDR2 SVGAGI, per germline. The length of the CDR3 is 14 residues. This CDR3 is CASSYRGQIYGYTF. CDR3 nucleotide sequence: TGTGCCAGCAGTTACCGCGGACAGATCTATGGCTACACCTTC.

V gene TRBV29-1 combines with J gene TRBJ2-3, with D possibly TRBD1 on 6 matching bases. In germline, CDR1 is SQVTM, CDR2 ANQGSEA. Trimming pared 6 bases from V and 0 bases from J, leaving 10 bases between. The CDR3 is 13 amino acids. CDR3 sequence: CSVRQDSTDTQYF. CDR3 bases: TGCAGCGTACGACAGGATAGCACAGATACGCAGTATTTT.

This clone was counted between two and nine times. The V call is TRBV27, the J call TRBJ2-7; D not resolved. Deletions cut 8 bases from V and 7 bases from J, with 12 bases between. The CDR3 spans 11 residues. CDR1 is MNHEY, CDR2 SMNVEV, per germline (reference sequence). Written as DNA, the CDR3 is TGTGCCAGCCGCTCTATCCGGGAGCAGTACTTC. Its protein product is CASRSIREQYF.

The chain combines TRBV4-3 with TRBJ2-7, with 7 bases matching TRBD2. V gave up 0 bases and J gave up 0 bases; unmatched junction bases: 8. This CDR3 comprises 17 residues. Germline values: CDR1 LGHNA, CDR2 YSLEER. The CDR3 loop reads CASSQDLSGPSSYEQYF. The CDR3 region has the DNA TGCGCCAGCAGCCAAGACCTTAGCGGGCCCAGCTCCTACGAGCAGTACTTC.

This chain connects TRBV4-3 to TRBJ2-1, with 9 bases fitting TRBD2. Per germline, CDR1 LGHNA and CDR2 YSLEER. CDR3 length: 16 residues. J gave up 6 bases and V 2 bases, and 8 bases lay outside the gene matches. Written as DNA, the CDR3 is TGCGCCAGCAGCCAATCGGTAGCGGGAGAGGGCAATGAGCAGTTCTTC. Its protein is CASSQSVAGEGNEQFF.

The gene calls are TRBV7-6 and TRBJ1-1, with 9 positions matching TRBD1. V shed 0 bases and J 0 bases; nucleotides not matched to a gene: 5. The CDR3 is made up of 17 amino acids. Germline-derived CDR1 and CDR2 are SGHVS and FNYEAQ. The CDR3 loop reads CASSLAGTGSLNTEAFF. Here the CDR3 DNA reads TGTGCCAGCAGCTTAGCCGGGACAGGGTCCTTGAACACTGAAGCTTTCTTT.

The CDR3 sequence: CASSFGGDGYYEQYF. The CDR3 coding sequence is TGTGCCAGCAGCTTTGGGGGGGACGGATACTACGAGCAGTACTTC. The chain links TRBV5-5 to TRBJ2-7, with 7 bases identical to TRBD2. The CDR3 loop spans 15 amino acids. Looked up from germline, CDR1 is SGHKS and CDR2 is YYEKEE (reference sequence). The V gene end was trimmed by 2 bases and the J gene end by 3 bases; junction bases not matched to a gene: 8. Full variable domain (remainder filled in from reference TRBV5-5 and TRBJ2-7): DAGVTQSPTHLIKTRGQQVTLRCSPISGHKSVSWYQQVLGQGPQFIFQYYEKEERGRGNFPDRFSARQFPNYSSELNVNALLLGDSALYLCASSFGGDGYYEQYFGPGTRLTVT.

This chain connects TRBV5-6 to TRBJ2-1; TRBD2 aligns across 7 bases. This CDR3 spans 18 amino acids. Germline-derived CDR1 and CDR2 are SGHDT and YYEEEE. Trimming cost V 3 bases and J 1 base; bases outside gene matches: 13. CDR3 in amino acids: CASSSQLELASSYNEQFF. The CDR3 DNA sequence: TGTGCCAGCAGCTCACAACTGGAACTAGCGAGTTCCTACAATGAGCAGTTCTTC. Together with reference TRBV5-6 and TRBJ2-1, the CDR3 gives the full variable domain: DAGVTQSPTHLIKTRGQQVTLRCSPKSGHDTVSWYQQALGQGPQFIFQYYEEEERQRGNFPDRFSGHQFPNYSSELNVNALLLGDSALYLCASSSQLELASSYNEQFFGPGTRLTVL.

This clone was seen a few times. The rearrangement uses TRBV19 and TRBJ2-3; 7 bases match TRBD2. CDR3 size: 11 residues. The ends lost 4 bases at V and 11 bases at J; junction bases unmatched: 3. From germline, CDR1 is LNHDA and CDR2 SQIVND (reference sequence). CDR3 DNA: TGTGCCAGTAGTACAGCGGGATGGCAGTATTTT. Translating it yields CASSTAGWQYF.

This clone was counted between two and nine times. The rearrangement joins TRBV7-8 to TRBJ2-3, with TRBD2 matching 14 bases. The CDR3 sequence is 17 residues long. Germline V gene data show CDR1 as SGHVS and CDR2 as FQNEAQ. After removal of 7 bases from V and 1 base from J, the junction contained 7 bases not matched to a gene. The CDR3 sequence is CASNPGLAGGRTDTQYF. The CDR3, as DNA: TGTGCCAGCAACCCCGGACTAGCGGGAGGCCGCACAGATACGCAGTATTTT.

V is TRBV27 and J is TRBJ1-5, with TRBD1 matching over 7 bases. The CDR3 covers 13 residues. The V and J ends lost 5 bases and 4 bases, in that order; junction bases with no gene match: 2. Germline CDR1 MNHEY, CDR2 SMNVEV (reference sequence). CDR3 DNA: TGTGCCAGCAGTCGACAGGGTAATCAGCCCCAGCATTTT. Translating it yields CASSRQGNQPQHF.

V usage is TRBV6-5 and J usage is TRBJ2-7; TRBD2 agrees at 9 bases. Trimming took 5 bases from V and 3 from J; bases not matched to a gene: 5. Germline assignment: CDR1 MNHEY and CDR2 SVGAGI. This CDR3 is built from 14 residues. CDR3 sequence reads: CASSIAGVGYEQYF. The CDR3 coding sequence is TGTGCCAGCAGTATAGCGGGAGTCGGCTACGAGCAGTACTTC.

This clone has a single count. The J gene is TRBJ1-6, the V gene TRBV19, with a tentative D call TRBD1 (6 bases). Trimming took 3 bases from V and 6 from J, leaving 18 bases between them. Germline values: CDR1 LNHDA, CDR2 SQIVND (reference sequence). This CDR3 spans 17 amino acids. The CDR3: CASSMRSGGDSNSPLHF. The CDR3 nucleotides are TGTGCCAGTAGTATGAGGTCTGGGGGCGATTCTAATTCACCCCTCCACTTT.

This chain's CDR3 is CASSLLAGGDNEQFF. The CDR3, as DNA: TGTGCCAGCAGTTTATTAGCAGGGGGAGACAATGAGCAGTTCTTC. This chain links TRBV27 with TRBJ2-1; TRBD1 matches 7 bases. With V trimmed by 1 base and J by 5 bases, 5 bases remained unmatched. The germline V gene encodes CDR1 MNHEY and CDR2 SMNVEV (reference sequence). The CDR3 runs to 15 residues.

The chain links TRBV27 to TRBJ1-6; D unresolved. Trimming took 8 bases from V and 6 from J, leaving 8 bases between them. CDR1 is MNHEY and CDR2 is SMNVEV in the germline V gene (reference sequence). The CDR3 is made up of 12 amino acids. In nucleotides, the CDR3 is TGTGCCAGCCCCAGCGGTAATTCACCCCTCCACTTT. It is translated as CASPSGNSPLHF.

The chain carries TRBV2 and TRBJ2-1; 14 bases are a match to TRBD2. The CDR3 has 18 amino acids. Germline V gene sequence: CDR1 SNHLY, CDR2 FYNNEI. The V segment lost 7 bases and the J segment 3 bases; nucleotides outside the gene matches: 11. DNA for the CDR3: TGTGCCAGCAAGCCCGGACTAGCGGGGGGACGAAGCTACAATGAGCAGTTCTTC. This gives the protein CASKPGLAGGRSYNEQFF. Supplemented by reference TRBV2 and TRBJ2-1, the full variable domain reads EPEVTQTPSHQVTQMGQEVILRCVPISNHLYFYWYRQILGQKVEFLVSFYNNEISEKSEIFDDQFSVERPDGSNFTLKIRSTKLEDSAMYFCASKPGLAGGRSYNEQFFGPGTRLTVL.

This sequence joins TRBV28 and TRBJ2-7; 9 nucleotides agree with TRBD1. The germline gives CDR1 MDHEN, CDR2 SYDVKM. This CDR3 comprises 16 residues. The J segment lost 2 bases and the V segment lost 5 bases, leaving 10 bases of the junction unmatched. The CDR3 DNA is TGTGCCAGCAGTCCAACCACAGGGGGCGACCCCTACGAGCAGTACTTC. This encodes CASSPTTGGDPYEQYF.

The chain employs TRBV28 and TRBJ2-1; TRBD2 is a possible D gene (6 bases). Trimming stripped 2 bases from V and 4 bases from J, with 12 bases between. There are 15 residues in the CDR3. CDR1 and CDR2 (germline): MDHEN, SYDVKM. CDR3 sequence (DNA): TGTGCCAGCAGTTTAGAAGCGGGCGTGTACAATGAGCAGTTCTTC. It translates to CASSLEAGVYNEQFF.